Here is one T cell receptor (beta chain) with its context. No antigen is known for it. Looked up from germline, CDR1 is LGHNA and CDR2 is YSLEER. Between the trimmed V and J ends, which lost 0 bases and 7 bases, there was a span of 7 bases. The CDR3 has 13 amino acids. The record originates from a study of T cell responses to AZD1222 COVID-19 vaccine. Study summary: Samples with a second dose at about 4 or about 12 weeks were pooled together.

Study-wide results and limits: The donors showed a predominance of white British ancestry and of females, with possible underestimation of clonal diversity. When two AZD1222 doses had been given, Spike-specific TCR breadth and depth rose.

TCRdb keeps only in-frame clones here, not all; method: immunoSEQ multiplex PCR. The table records some 120,000 clones, 91% of them present only once. This TCR was recovered from an adult in good health. The source was peripheral blood, collected on day 0 of AZD1222 vaccination. This chain uses TRBV4-3 with TRBJ1-5, with unresolved D. Here the CDR3 reads CASSQDYGQPQHF. Written as DNA, the CDR3 is TGCGCCAGCAGCCAAGATTATGGCCAGCCCCAGCATTTT.